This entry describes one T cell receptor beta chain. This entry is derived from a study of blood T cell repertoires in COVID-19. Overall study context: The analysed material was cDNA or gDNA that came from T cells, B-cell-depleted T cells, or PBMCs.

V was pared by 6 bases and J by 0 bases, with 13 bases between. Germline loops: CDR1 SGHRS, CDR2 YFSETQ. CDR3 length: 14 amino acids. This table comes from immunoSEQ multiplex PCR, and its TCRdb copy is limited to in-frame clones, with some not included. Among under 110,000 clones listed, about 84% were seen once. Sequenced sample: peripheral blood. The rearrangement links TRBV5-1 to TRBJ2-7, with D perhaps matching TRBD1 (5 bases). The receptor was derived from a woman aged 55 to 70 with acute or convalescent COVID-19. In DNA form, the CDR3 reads TGCGCCAGCACTATGGACAAAGCCTCCTACGAGCAGTACTTC. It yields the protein CASTMDKASYEQYF.